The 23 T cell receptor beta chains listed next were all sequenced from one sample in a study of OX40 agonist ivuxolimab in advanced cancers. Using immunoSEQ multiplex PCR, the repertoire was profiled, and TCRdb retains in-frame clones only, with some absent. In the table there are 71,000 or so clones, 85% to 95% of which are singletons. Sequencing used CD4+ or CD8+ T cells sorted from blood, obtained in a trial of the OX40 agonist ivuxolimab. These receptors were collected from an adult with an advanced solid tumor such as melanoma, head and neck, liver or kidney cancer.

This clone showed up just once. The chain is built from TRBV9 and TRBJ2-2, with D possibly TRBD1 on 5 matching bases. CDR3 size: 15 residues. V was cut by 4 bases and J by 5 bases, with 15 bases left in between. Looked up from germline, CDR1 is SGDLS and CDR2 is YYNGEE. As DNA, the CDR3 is TGTGCCAGCAGCCCAACTCAGGGAACAACCGGGGAGCTGTTTTTT. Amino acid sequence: CASSPTQGTTGELFF.

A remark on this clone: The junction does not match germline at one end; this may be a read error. The CDR3 sequence is CASSIPPGRHYGQYF. The CDR3 DNA reads TGTGCCAGCAGCATACCGCCCGGGAGGCACTACGGGCAGTACTTC. V is TRBV7-3 and J is TRBJ2-7, with 7 positions matching TRBD2. The germline gives CDR1 SGHTA, CDR2 FQGTGA. The CDR3 is 15 residues long.

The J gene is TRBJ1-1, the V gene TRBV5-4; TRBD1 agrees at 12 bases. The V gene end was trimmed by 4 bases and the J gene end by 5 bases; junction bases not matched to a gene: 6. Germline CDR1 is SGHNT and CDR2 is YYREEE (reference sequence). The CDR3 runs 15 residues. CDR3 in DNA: TGTGCCAGCAGCCTCGGGACAGGGGGCAGGACTGAAGCTTTCTTT. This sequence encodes CASSLGTGGRTEAFF.

CDR3 in DNA: TGTGCCAGCAGTGAAAGGGGACGGCCCTACAATGAGCAGTTCTTC. Amino acid sequence: CASSERGRPYNEQFF. The rearrangement links TRBV25-1 to TRBJ2-1; D may be TRBD1 or TRBD2 (5 bases each). The germline CDR1 and CDR2 sequences are MGHDK and SYGVNS. The germline V and J ends were trimmed by 2 bases and 2 bases, with 10 bases remaining between them. This CDR3 spans 15 amino acids.

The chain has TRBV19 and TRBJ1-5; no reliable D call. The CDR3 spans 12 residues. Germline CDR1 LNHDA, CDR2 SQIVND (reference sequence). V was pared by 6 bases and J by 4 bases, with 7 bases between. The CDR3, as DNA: TGTGCCAGTAGATACGGGAATCAGCCCCAGCATTTT. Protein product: CASRYGNQPQHF.

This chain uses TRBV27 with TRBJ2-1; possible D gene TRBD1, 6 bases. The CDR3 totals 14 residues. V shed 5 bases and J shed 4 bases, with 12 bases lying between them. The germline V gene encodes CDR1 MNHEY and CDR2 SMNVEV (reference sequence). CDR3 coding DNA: TGTGCCAGCAGTCTAGGGACATCTTACAATGAGCAGTTCTTC. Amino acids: CASSLGTSYNEQFF.

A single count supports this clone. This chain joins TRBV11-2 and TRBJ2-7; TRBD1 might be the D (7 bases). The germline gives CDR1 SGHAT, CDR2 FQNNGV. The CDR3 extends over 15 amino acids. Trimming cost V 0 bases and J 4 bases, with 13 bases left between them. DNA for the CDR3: TGTGCCAGCAGCTTAGATGAGACAGGGAGGTACGAGCAGTACTTC. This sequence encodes CASSLDETGRYEQYF.

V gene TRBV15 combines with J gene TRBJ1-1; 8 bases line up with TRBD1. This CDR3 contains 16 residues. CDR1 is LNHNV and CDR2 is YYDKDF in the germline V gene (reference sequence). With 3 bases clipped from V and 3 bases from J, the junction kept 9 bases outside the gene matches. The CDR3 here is CATSSEDREIYTEAFF. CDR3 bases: TGTGCCACCAGCAGCGAGGACAGGGAGATATACACTGAAGCTTTCTTT.

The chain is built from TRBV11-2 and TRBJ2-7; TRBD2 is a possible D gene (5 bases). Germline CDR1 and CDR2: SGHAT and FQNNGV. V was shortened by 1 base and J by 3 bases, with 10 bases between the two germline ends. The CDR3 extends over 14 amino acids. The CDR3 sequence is CASSLVEGSYEQYF. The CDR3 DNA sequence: TGTGCCAGCAGCTTAGTCGAAGGGAGCTACGAGCAGTACTTC.

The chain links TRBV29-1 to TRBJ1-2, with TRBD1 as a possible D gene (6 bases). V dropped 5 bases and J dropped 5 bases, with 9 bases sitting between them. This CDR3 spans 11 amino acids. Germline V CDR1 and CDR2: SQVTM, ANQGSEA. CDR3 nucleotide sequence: TGCAGCGTTTTGACAGGTTATGGCTACACCTTC. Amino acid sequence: CSVLTGYGYTF.

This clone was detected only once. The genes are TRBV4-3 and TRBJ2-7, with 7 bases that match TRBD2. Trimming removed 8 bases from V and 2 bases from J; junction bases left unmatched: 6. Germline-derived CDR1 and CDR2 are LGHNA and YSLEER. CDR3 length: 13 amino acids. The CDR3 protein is CASSRGDTYEQYF. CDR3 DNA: TGCGCCAGCTCCCGGGGGGATACCTACGAGCAGTACTTC.

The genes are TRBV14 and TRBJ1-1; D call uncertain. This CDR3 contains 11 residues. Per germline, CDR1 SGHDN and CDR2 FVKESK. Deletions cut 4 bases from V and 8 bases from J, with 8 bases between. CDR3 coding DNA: TGTGCCAGCAGCCTCGGGCTGGAAGCTTTCTTT. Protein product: CASSLGLEAFF.

CDR3 DNA sequence: TGTGCCAGCAGCTTGATACTGCCCTATGGCTACACCTTC. This translates into CASSLILPYGYTF. The chain joins TRBV5-6 to TRBJ1-2; D is undetermined. The CDR3 extends over 13 amino acids. The ends were cut back, 1 base at V and 4 bases at J, with 8 bases in the middle. Germline-derived CDR1 and CDR2 are SGHDT and YYEEEE. The full variable domain, completed using reference TRBV5-6 and TRBJ1-2, is DAGVTQSPTHLIKTRGQQVTLRCSPKSGHDTVSWYQQALGQGPQFIFQYYEEEERQRGNFPDRFSGHQFPNYSSELNVNALLLGDSALYLCASSLILPYGYTFGSGTRLTVV.

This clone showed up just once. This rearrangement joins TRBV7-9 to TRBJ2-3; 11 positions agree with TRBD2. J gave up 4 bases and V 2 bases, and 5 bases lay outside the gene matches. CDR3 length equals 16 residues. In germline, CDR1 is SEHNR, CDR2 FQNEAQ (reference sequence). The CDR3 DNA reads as TGTGCCAGCAGCTTATCTGTAGCGGGAGGGCCAGATACGCAGTATTTT. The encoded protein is CASSLSVAGGPDTQYF.

The CDR3, as DNA: TGTGCCAGCAGCTTGGCCGGGACAGGGGTTGGTTTCTCCTATGGCTACACCTTC. Translating it yields CASSLAGTGVGFSYGYTF. The chain combines TRBV5-8 with TRBJ1-2; TRBD1 agrees at 10 bases. Germline loops: CDR1 SGHTS, CDR2 YDEGEE. V shed 0 bases, J shed 4 bases, and the junction held 12 bases outside the gene matches. The CDR3 consists of 18 residues.

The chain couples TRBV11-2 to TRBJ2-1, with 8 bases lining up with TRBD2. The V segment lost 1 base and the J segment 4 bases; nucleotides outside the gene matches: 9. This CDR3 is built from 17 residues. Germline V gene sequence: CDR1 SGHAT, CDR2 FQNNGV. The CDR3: CASSLGLSGSQYNEQFF. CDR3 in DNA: TGTGCCAGCAGCTTAGGATTGAGCGGGAGCCAGTACAATGAGCAGTTCTTC.

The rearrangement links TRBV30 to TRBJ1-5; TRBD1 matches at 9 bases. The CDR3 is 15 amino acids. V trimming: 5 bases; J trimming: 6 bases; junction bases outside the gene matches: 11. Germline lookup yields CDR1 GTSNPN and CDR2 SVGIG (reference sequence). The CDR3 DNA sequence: TGTGCCTGGTCACCCGGGACAGGGTTTGGTCAGCCCCAGCATTTT. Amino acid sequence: CAWSPGTGFGQPQHF.

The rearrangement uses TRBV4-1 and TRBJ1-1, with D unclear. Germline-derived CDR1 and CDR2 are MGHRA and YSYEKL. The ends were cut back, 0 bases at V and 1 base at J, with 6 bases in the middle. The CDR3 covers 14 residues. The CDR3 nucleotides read TGCGCCAGCAGCCAAGACAGCCCGAACACTGAAGCTTTCTTT. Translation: CASSQDSPNTEAFF.

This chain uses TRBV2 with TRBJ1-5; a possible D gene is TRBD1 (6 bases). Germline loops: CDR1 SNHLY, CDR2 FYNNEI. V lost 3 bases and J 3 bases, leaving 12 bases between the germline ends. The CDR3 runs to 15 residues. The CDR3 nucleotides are TGTGCCAGCAGTGAGAGCTGGACAGCCAATCAGCCCCAGCATTTT. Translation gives CASSESWTANQPQHF.

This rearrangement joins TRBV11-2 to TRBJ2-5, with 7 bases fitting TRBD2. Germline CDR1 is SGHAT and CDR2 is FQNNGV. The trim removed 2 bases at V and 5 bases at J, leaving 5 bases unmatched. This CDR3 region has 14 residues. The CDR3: CASSLPAGKETQYF. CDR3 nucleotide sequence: TGTGCCAGCAGCTTACCAGCGGGAAAGGAGACCCAGTACTTC.

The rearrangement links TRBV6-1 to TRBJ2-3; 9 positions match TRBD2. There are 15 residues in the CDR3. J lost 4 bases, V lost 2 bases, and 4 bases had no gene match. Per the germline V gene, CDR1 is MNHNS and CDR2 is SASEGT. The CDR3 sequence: CASSELAGRPDTQYF. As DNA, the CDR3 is TGTGCCAGCAGTGAACTAGCGGGAAGGCCAGATACGCAGTATTTT.

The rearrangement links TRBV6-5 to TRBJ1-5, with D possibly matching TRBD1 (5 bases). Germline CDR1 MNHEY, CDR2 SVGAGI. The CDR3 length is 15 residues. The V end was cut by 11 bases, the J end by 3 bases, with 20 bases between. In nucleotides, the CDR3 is TGTGCCTCTGGGGCTCTACAGATCTACAATCAGCCCCAGCATTTT. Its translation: CASGALQIYNQPQHF.

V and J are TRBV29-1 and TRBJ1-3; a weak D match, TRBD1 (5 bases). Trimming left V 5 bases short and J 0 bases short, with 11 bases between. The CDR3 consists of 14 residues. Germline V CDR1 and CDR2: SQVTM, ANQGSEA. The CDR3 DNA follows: TGCAGCGTTTTGGGACGGGACTCTGGAAACACCATATATTTT. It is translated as CSVLGRDSGNTIYF.